This TCR beta chain was captured in a study of blood T cell repertoires in COVID-19. Turning to the study itself: COVID-19 samples from acute and convalescent phases originated in the United States, Italy and Spain.

Trimming stripped 4 bases from V and 3 bases from J, with 16 bases between. The CDR3 runs to 15 residues. CDR1 and CDR2 from the germline V gene are SGHRS and YFSETQ. TCRdb's copy holds only in-frame clones and misses some; the assay was immunoSEQ multiplex PCR. There are about 380,000 clones in the sample; around 87% occur only once, and approximately 1.3% lies in the top ten. The chain recombines TRBV5-1 with TRBJ1-1; a weak D match, TRBD1 (5 bases). The sequence derives from a man aged 25-45 years who had recovered from COVID-19. Sequenced: PBMCs or T cells enriched from blood (not recorded which). This chain's CDR3 is CASSRVGRWDTEAFF. For the CDR3, the DNA is TGCGCCAGCAGCAGGGTGGGGCGGTGGGACACTGAAGCTTTCTTT.